This T cell receptor beta chain was profiled in a study of identical twins. The donors were all healthy and Caucasian. Ten or more counts support this clonotype. Its antigen is still unknown. Germline V gene sequence: CDR1 SGDLS, CDR2 YYNGEE. Trimming took 0 bases from V and 7 from J, leaving 15 bases between them. This CDR3 spans 15 amino acids. TCRdb itself ran the 5' RACE reads through MiXCR, one entry per CDR3 protein. This sample has about 210,000 distinct CDR3 sequences, with around 9.6% found just once. Findings and limits, study-wide: The authors drew conclusions from cross-sectional statistical analysis rather than following the same donors. Insertion counts were lower in abundant cord blood beta clonotypes, a trend that memory repertoires did not show.

This sequence joins TRBV9 and TRBJ2-3; D may be TRBD1 (6 bases). This TCR was recovered from a woman in her late teens or twenties in good health. Input material: memory (CD45RO+) T cells sorted from blood. The CDR3 region is CASSVDRTVRNTQYF. The CDR3 nucleotides read TGTGCCAGCAGCGTAGACCGGACAGTACGAAATACGCAGTATTTT.